The clone carrying this T cell receptor beta chain was observed a few times. The CDR3 consists of 11 residues. V was shortened by 1 base and J by 13 bases, with 8 bases between the two germline ends. From germline, CDR1 is SGHTA and CDR2 FQGNSA. The sample originates from a study of breast tumors, draining lymph nodes, adjacent tissues. TCRdb ran MiXCR on the multiplex PCR reads and lists one entry per CDR3 protein. The sample records fewer than 25,000 distinct CDR3 sequences, more than 25% being singletons. The source material was breast tumor tissue. The sequence derives from a female donor with breast cancer. Some clones in this sample may be carry-over from other donors' samples. The gene calls are TRBV7-2 and TRBJ2-1, with a weak D call TRBD2 (5 bases). The CDR3 sequence is CASSLVGGQFF. The CDR3 DNA sequence: TGTGCCAGCAGCTTAGTTGGAGGACAGTTCTTC.